This T cell receptor beta chain was recovered during a study of Tregs in tolerant kidney transplant recipients. Whole-study context: Related graft donors supplied nonmyeloablative bone marrow transplants, and mixed chimerism was transient.

CDR3 length: 15 amino acids. Trimming cost V 0 bases and J 0 bases, with 9 bases left between them. Germline CDR1 is GTSNPN and CDR2 is SVGIG (reference sequence). The table came from immunoSEQ multiplex PCR; TCRdb's copy has only in-frame clones and leaves some out. The data contain around 77,000 clones, around 98% of them singletons. The chain carries TRBV30 and TRBJ1-3, with D maybe TRBD1 (6 bases). Source: CD4+ T cells from blood, taken before the transplant. The TCR originated in a human donor who received a combined kidney and bone marrow transplant. Here the CDR3 reads CAWSVGTHSGNTIYF. The DNA for the CDR3 is TGTGCCTGGAGTGTAGGGACACACTCTGGAAACACCATATATTTT.